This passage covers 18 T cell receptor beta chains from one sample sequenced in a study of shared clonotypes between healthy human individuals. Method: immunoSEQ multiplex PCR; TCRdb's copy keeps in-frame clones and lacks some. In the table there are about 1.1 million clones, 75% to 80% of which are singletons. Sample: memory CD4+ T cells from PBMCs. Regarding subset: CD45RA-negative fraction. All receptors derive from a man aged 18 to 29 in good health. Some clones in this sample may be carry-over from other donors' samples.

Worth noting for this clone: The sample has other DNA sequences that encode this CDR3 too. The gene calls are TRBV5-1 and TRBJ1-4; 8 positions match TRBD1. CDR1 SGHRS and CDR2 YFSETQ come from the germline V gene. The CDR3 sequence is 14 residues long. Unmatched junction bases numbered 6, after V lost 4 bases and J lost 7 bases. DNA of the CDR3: TGCGCCAGCAGCCCGGACAGGGAGGGTGAAAAACTGTTTTTT. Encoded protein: CASSPDREGEKLFF.

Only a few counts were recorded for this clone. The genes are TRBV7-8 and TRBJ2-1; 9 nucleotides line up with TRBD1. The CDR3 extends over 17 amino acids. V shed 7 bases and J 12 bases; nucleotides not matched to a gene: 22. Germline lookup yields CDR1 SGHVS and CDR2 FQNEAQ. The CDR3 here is CASTTWAGQGSLVGQFF. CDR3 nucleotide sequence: TGTGCCAGCACAACATGGGCGGGACAGGGAAGTCTTGTGGGGCAGTTCTTC.

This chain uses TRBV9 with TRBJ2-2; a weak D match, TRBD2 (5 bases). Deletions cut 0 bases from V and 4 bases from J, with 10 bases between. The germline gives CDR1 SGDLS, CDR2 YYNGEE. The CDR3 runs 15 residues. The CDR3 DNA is TGTGCCAGCAGCGTAGTCGACGGACTCACCGGGGAGCTGTTTTTT. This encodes CASSVVDGLTGELFF.

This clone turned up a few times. CDR3 in amino acids: CAARGTSGSTDTQYF. The CDR3 DNA follows: TGTGCCGCTAGGGGGACTAGCGGTTCCACAGATACGCAGTATTTT. The gene calls are TRBV10-3 and TRBJ2-3; TRBD2 aligns across 11 bases. CDR1 is ENHRY, CDR2 SYGVKD, per germline. The CDR3 loop spans 15 amino acids. V trimming: 11 bases; J trimming: 2 bases; junction bases outside the gene matches: 9.

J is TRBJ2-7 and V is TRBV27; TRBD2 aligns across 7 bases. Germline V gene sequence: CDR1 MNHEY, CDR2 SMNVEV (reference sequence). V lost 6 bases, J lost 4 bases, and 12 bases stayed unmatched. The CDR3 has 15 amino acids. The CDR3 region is CASRQRRERSYEQYF. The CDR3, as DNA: TGTGCCAGCAGACAGAGGCGGGAGAGGTCTTACGAGCAGTACTTC.

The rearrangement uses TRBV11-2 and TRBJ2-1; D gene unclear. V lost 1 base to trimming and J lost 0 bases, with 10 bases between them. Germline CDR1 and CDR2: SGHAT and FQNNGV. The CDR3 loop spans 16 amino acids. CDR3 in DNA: TGTGCCAGCAGCTTAGCATTGGGAAGCTCCTACAATGAGCAGTTCTTC. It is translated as CASSLALGSSYNEQFF.

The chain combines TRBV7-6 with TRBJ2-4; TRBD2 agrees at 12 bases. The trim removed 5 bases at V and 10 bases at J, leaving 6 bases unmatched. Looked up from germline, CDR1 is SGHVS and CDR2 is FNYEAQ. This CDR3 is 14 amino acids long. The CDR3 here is CASSHGTSGLIQYF. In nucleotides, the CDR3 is TGTGCCAGCAGCCACGGGACTAGCGGGTTGATTCAGTACTTC.

The CDR3 sequence: CASSPKGTVGGAEAFF. CDR3 sequence (DNA): TGTGCCAGCAGCCCCAAAGGGACAGTCGGGGGGGCTGAAGCTTTCTTT. This chain uses TRBV13 with TRBJ1-1, with 7 positions matching TRBD1. CDR1 and CDR2 from the germline V gene are PRHDT and FYEKMQ (reference sequence). The CDR3 has 16 amino acids. J lost 6 bases, V lost 5 bases, and 15 bases had no gene match.

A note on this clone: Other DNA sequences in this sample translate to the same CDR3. The CDR3 region is CASSDRGYSNQPQHF. The CDR3 region has the DNA TGTGCCAGCAGTGACCGAGGGTATAGCAATCAGCCCCAGCATTTT. The V call is TRBV27, the J call TRBJ1-5; no reliable D call. The germline gives CDR1 MNHEY, CDR2 SMNVEV (reference sequence). This CDR3 spans 15 amino acids. V shed 5 bases and J shed 0 bases, with 11 bases lying between them.

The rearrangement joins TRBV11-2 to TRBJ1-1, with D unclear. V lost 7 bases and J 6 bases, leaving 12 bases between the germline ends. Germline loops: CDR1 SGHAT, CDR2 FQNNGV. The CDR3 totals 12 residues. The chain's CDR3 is CASTRLLPEAFF. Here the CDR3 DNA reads TGTGCCAGCACACGGTTGCTACCTGAAGCTTTCTTT.

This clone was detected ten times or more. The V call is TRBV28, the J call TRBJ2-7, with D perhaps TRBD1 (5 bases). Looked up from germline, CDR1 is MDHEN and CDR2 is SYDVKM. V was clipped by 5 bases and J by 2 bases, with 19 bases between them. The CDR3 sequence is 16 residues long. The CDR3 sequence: CASSPLTQGRPYEQYF. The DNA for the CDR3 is TGTGCCAGCAGTCCCCTGACCCAGGGTAGGCCCTACGAGCAGTACTTC.

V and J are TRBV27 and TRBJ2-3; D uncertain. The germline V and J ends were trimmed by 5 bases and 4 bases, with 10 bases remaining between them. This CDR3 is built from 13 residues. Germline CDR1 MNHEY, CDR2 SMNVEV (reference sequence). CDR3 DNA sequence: TGTGCCAGCAGTACCGACCCGGCAGATACGCAGTATTTT. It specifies CASSTDPADTQYF.

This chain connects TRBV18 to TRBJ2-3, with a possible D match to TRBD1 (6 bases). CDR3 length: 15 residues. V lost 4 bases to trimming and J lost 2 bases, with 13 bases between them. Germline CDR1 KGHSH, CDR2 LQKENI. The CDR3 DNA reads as TGTGCCAGCTCACGGGGTCAGGGGCCCACAGATACGCAGTATTTT. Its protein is CASSRGQGPTDTQYF.

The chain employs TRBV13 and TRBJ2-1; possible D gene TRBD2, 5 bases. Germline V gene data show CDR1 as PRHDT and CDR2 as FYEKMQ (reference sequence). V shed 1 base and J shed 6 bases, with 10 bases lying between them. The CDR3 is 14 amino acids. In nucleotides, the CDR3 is TGTGCCAGCAGCTTAGTAGGTGGACTCAATGAGCAGTTCTTC. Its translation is CASSLVGGLNEQFF.

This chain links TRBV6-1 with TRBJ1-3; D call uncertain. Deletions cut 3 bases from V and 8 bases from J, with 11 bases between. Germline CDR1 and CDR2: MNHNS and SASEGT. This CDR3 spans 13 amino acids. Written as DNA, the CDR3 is TGTGCCAGCAGTGAGTTCGCGGTGTACACCATATATTTT. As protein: CASSEFAVYTIYF.

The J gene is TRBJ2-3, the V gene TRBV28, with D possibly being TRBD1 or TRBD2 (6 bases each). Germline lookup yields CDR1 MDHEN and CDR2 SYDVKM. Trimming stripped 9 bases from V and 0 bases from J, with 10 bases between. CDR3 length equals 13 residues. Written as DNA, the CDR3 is TGTGCCAGTGGGGGGACAAGCACAGATACGCAGTATTTT. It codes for CASGGTSTDTQYF.

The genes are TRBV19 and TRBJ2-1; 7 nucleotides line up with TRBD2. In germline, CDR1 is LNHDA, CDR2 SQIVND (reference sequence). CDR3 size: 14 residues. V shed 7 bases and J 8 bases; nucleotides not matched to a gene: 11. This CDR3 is CASKRRDAGDEQFF. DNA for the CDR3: TGTGCCAGTAAGCGACGGGACGCGGGGGATGAGCAGTTCTTC.

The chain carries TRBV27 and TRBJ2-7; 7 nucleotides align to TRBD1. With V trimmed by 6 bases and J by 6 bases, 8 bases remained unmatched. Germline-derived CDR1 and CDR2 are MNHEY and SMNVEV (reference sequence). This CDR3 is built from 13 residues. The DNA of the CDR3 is TGTGCCAGCAGAAGAGGACAGGCCGCCGAGCAGTACTTC. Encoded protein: CASRRGQAAEQYF.